Sequencing of this T cell receptor (beta chain) was carried out in a study of blood T cell repertoires in COVID-19. Overall study context: COVID-19 samples, acute and convalescent, were from the United States, Italy and Spain.

Trimming cost V 3 bases and J 6 bases; bases outside gene matches: 5. Germline values: CDR1 SGHDT, CDR2 YYEEEE. The CDR3 has 15 residues. Sequencing used immunoSEQ multiplex PCR; TCRdb keeps in-frame clones, though not all of them. The sample comprises about 88,000 clones, under 90% of which are singletons, and roughly 14% rests with the top ten. Sequenced sample: peripheral blood. The receptor's source is a woman aged 70-85 years with acute or convalescent COVID-19. The chain uses TRBV5-6 and TRBJ2-3; the match to TRBD1 covers 12 bases. Here the CDR3 reads CASSWGQGAPDTQYF. As DNA, the CDR3 is TGTGCCAGCAGCTGGGGACAGGGGGCGCCCGATACGCAGTATTTT.